This TCR beta chain was recovered during a study of T cells in Graves' hyperthyroidism and ophthalmopathy. Regions amplified from RNA transcripts were the TCR beta CDR3 regions. The primer set for the first-round RT-PCR of the TCR CDR3 was HTBI. Each CDR3 protein is one row after TCRdb ran MiXCR on the multiplex PCR reads. The data show around 560,000 distinct CDR3 sequences, roughly a sixth seen once. The V end was cut by 6 bases, the J end by 6 bases, with 14 bases between. This CDR3 contains 13 residues. Germline loops: CDR1 MNHNS, CDR2 SASEGT. The sequencing input was blood. This rearrangement joins TRBV6-1 to TRBJ1-1; D is undetermined. The sequence was obtained from a woman aged 18-29 years with Graves' hyperthyroidism. CDR3 DNA sequence: TGTGCCAGCAGAAGACTTTCAGTGGCTGAAGCTTTCTTT. Its protein product is CASRRLSVAEAFF.